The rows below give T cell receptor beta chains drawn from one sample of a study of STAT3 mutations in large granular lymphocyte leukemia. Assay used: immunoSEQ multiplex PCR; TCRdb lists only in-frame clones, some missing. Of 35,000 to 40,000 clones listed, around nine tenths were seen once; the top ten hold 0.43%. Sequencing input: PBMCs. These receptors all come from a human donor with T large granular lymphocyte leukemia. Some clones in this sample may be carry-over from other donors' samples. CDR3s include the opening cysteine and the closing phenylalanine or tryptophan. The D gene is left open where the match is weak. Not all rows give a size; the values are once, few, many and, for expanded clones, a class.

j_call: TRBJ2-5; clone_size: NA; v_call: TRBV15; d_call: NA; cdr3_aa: CATSLGPDSQETQYF; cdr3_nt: TGTGCCACCAGCTTAGGACCGGACAGCCAAGAGACCCAGTACTTC
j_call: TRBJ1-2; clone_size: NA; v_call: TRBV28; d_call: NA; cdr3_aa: CASSAGPHGYTF; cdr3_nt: TGTGCCAGCAGTGCAGGGCCCCATGGCTACACCTTC
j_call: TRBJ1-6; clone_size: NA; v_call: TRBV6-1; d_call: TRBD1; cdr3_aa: CASTEGYRGRSPLHF; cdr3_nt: TGTGCCAGCACCGAGGGGTACAGGGGGCGATCACCCCTCCACTTT
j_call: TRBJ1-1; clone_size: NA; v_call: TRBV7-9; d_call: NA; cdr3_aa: CASRGSTPGTEAFF; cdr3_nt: TGTGCCAGCAGGGGCAGTACGCCGGGCACTGAAGCTTTCTTT
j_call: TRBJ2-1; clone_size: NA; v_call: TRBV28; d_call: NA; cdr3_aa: CASVGVPYNEQFF; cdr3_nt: TGTGCCAGCGTCGGGGTACCTTACAATGAGCAGTTCTTC
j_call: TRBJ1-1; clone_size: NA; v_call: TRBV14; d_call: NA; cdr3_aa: CASSQDPLGAGRTEAFF; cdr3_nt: TGTGCCAGCAGCCAAGATCCCCTTGGGGCAGGGCGAACTGAAGCTTTCTTT
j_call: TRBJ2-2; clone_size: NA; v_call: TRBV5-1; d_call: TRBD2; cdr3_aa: CASSPLAGGTNTGELFF; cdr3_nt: TGCGCCAGCAGCCCTTTGGCGGGGGGGACGAACACCGGGGAGCTGTTTTTT
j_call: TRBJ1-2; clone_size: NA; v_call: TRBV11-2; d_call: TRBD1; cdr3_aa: CASSSGTANGYTF; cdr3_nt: TGTGCCAGCAGCTCAGGGACAGCTAATGGCTACACCTTC
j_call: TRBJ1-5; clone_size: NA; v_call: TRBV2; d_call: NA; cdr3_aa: CASSAELNQPQHF; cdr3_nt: TGTGCCAGCAGTGCAGAACTCAATCAGCCCCAGCATTTT
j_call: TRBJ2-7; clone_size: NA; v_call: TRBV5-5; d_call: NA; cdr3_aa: CASSLSLLTYEQYF; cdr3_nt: TGTGCCAGCAGCTTGAGTCTGCTGACCTACGAGCAGTACTTC
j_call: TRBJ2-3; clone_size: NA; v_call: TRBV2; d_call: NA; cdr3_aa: CASSEFLGATDTQYF; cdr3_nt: TGTGCCAGCAGTGAATTCCTAGGGGCTACAGATACGCAGTATTTT
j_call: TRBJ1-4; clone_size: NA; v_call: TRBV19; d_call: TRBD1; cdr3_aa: CASSTGQEVEKLFF; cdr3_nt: TGTGCCAGTAGTACCGGACAGGAGGTCGAAAAACTGTTTTTT
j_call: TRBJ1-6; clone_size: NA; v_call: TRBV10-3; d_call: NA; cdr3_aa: CAIAGTINSPLHF; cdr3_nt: TGTGCCATCGCTGGGACAATTAATTCACCCCTCCACTTT
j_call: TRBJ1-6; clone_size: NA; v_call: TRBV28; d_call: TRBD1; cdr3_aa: CAGQGASGSPLHF; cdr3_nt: TGTGCGGGACAGGGGGCCAGCGGTTCACCCCTCCACTTT
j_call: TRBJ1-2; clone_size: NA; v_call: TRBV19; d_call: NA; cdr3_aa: CASSGDNYYGYTF; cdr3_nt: TGTGCCAGTAGCGGGGACAACTACTATGGCTACACCTTC
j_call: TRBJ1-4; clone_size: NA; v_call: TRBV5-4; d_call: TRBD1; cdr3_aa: CASSGGQGTNEKLFF; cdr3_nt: TGTGCCAGCAGCGGGGGACAGGGTACTAATGAAAAACTGTTTTTT
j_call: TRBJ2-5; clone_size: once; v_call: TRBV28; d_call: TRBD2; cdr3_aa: CASSFGRGGAETQYF; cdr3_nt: TGTGCCAGCAGTTTCGGGCGGGGGGGCGCCGAGACCCAGTACTTC
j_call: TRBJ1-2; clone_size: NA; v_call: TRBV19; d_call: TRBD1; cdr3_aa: CASSISGDRGRGYTF; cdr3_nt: TGTGCCAGTAGTATCTCGGGGGACAGGGGGCGAGGCTACACCTTC
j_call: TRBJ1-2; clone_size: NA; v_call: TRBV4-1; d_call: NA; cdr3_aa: CASSQWVPSSYGYTF; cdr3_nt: TGCGCCAGCAGCCAATGGGTGCCGAGCAGCTATGGCTACACCTTC
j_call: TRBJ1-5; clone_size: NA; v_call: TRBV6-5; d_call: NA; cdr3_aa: CGHGKRPASNQPQHF; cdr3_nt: TGTGGCCACGGAAAGAGACCAGCCAGCAATCAGCCCCAGCATTTT
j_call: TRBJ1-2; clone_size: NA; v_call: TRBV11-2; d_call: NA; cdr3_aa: CASSLSGGQGPNYGYTF; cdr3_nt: TGTGCCAGCAGCTTATCAGGTGGGCAGGGCCCTAACTATGGCTACACCTTC
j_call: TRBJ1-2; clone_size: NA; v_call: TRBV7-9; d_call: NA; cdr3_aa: CASSLADRHYHGYTF; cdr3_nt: TGTGCCAGCAGCTTAGCCGACAGGCACTATCACGGCTACACCTTC
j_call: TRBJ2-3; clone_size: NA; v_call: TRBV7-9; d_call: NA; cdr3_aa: CASSLVGQSLSTDTQYF; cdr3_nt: TGTGCCAGCAGCTTAGTTGGCCAATCACTAAGCACAGATACGCAGTATTTT
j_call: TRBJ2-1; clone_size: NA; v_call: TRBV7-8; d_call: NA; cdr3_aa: CASSGGGNEQFF; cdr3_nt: TGTGCCAGCAGCGGGGGTGGCAATGAGCAGTTCTTC
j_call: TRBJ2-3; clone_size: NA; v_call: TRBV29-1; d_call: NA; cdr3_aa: CSFTGSTDTQYF; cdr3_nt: TGCAGCTTTACAGGGTCCACAGATACGCAGTATTTT
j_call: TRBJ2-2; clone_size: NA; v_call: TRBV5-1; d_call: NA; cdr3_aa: CASSLVLNTGELFF; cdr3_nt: TGCGCCAGCAGCTTGGTGTTGAACACCGGGGAGCTGTTTTTT
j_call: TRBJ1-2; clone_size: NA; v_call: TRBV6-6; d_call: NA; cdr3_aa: CASSYSARGGGYTF; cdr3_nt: TGTGCCAGCAGTTACTCGGCCAGGGGAGGGGGCTACACCTTC
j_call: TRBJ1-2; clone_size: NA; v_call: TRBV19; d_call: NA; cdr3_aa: CASSIAAGVSYGYTF; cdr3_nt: TGTGCCAGTAGTATAGCGGCGGGGGTGAGCTATGGCTACACCTTC
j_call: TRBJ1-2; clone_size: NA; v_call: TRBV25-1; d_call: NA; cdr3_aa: CASRDPTYGYTF; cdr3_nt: TGTGCCAGCAGGGACCCCACGTATGGCTACACCTTC
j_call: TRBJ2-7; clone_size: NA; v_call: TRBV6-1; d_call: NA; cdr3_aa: CASSEERTSYEQYF; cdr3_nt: TGTGCCAGCAGTGAAGAAAGGACTTCCTACGAGCAGTACTTC
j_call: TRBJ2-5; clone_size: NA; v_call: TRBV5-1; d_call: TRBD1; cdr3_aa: CASSFMTGWQTQYF; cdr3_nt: TGCGCCAGCAGCTTTATGACAGGGTGGCAGACCCAGTACTTC
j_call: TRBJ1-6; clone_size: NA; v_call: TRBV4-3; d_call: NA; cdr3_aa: CASSQGWGRGVKVGSPLHF; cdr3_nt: TGCGCCAGCAGCCAAGGGTGGGGGCGAGGGGTCAAAGTGGGTTCACCCCTCCACTTT
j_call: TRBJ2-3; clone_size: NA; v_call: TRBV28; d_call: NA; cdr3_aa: CASSPPGTDTQYF; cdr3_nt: TGTGCCAGCAGTCCTCCGGGAACAGATACGCAGTATTTT
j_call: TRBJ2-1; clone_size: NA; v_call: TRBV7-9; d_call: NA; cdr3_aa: CASGIRKEFYSHEQFF; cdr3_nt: TGTGCCAGCGGGATCCGGAAGGAATTCTACAGCCATGAGCAGTTCTTC
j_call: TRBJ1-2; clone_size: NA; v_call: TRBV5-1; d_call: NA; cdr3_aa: CASSLDRNYGYTF; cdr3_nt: TGCGCCAGCAGCTTGGACAGGAACTATGGCTACACCTTC
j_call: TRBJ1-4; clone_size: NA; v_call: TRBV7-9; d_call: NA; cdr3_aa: CASSYWGAEKLFF; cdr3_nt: TGTGCCAGCAGCTACTGGGGGGCTGAAAAACTGTTTTTT
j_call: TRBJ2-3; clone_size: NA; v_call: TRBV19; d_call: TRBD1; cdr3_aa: CASNRGADTQYF; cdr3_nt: TGTGCCAGTAACAGGGGAGCAGATACGCAGTATTTT
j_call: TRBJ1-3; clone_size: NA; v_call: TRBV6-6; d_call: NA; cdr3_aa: CASTLDGNTIYF; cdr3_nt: TGTGCCAGCACTCTTGACGGAAACACCATATATTTT
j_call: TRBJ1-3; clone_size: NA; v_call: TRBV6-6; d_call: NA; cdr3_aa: CASRSDLNSGNTIYF; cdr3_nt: TGTGCCAGCAGATCGGACCTAAACTCTGGAAACACCATATATTTT
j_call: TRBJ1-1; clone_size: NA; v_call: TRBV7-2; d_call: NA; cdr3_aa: CASSGTGWYTEAFF; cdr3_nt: TGTGCCAGCTCCGGAACAGGGTGGTACACTGAAGCTTTCTTT
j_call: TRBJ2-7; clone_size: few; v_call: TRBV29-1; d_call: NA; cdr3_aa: CSVDSVGEQYF; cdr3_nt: TGCAGCGTTGACAGTGTCGGCGAGCAGTACTTC